The T cell receptor beta chain described here comes from a study of cytomegalovirus exposure and HLA in healthy donors. Study at large: Early on, a data release was issued that held approximately 92 million unique TCRs from HLA-typed donors. Findings and caveats of the study: A previous analysis found most TCR beta V segments productive roughly 87% or roughly 30% of the time. Roughly uniform sequencing depth across donors was assumed, possibly incorrectly. In a later analysis, a genetic analysis reported fewer productive-TCR N-insertions in an Asian-associated ancestry cluster than the cohort average.

The CDR3 is 16 residues long. The ends were cut back, 4 bases at V and 2 bases at J, with 19 bases in the middle. Germline V CDR1 and CDR2: SGHRS, YFSETQ. As for this clone: Antigen unknown.

This PCR relied on a set of 60 Vbeta primers and 13 Jbeta primers. This table comes from immunoSEQ multiplex PCR, and its TCRdb copy is limited to in-frame clones, with some not included. The data contain approximately 100,000 clones, around 86% of them seen just once; the ten biggest clones take up roughly 8.3%. The sample was PBMCs. This chain connects TRBV5-1 to TRBJ2-7; tentative D call: TRBD2 (6 bases). The TCR originated in a man aged 25-40 years in good health and CMV-seropositive. The CDR3 coding sequence is TGCGCCAGCAGCGTAGAAAAGGCGGGGATGACCTACGAGCAGTACTTC. Translating gives CASSVEKAGMTYEQYF. The full variable domain, its missing parts supplied by reference TRBV5-1 and TRBJ2-7, is KAGVTQTPRYLIKTRGQQVTLSCSPISGHRSVSWYQQTPGQGLQFLFEYFSETQRNKGNFPGRFSGRQFSNSRSEMNVSTLELGDSALYLCASSVEKAGMTYEQYFGPGTRLTVT.